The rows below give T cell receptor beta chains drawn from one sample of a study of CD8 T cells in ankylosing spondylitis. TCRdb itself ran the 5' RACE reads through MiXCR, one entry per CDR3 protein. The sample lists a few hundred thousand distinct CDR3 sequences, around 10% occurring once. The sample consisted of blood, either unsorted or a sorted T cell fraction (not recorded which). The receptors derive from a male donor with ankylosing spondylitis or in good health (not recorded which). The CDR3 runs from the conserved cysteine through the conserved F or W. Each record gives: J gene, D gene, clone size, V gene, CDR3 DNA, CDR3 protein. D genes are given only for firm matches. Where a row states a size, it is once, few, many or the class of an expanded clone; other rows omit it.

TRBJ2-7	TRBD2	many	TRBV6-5	TGTGCCAGCAGTTACCTGAGCGGGACGTACGAGCAGTACTTC	CASSYLSGTYEQYF
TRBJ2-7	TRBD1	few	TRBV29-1	TGCAGCGTTGAGGAGAGGGACAGTGACTCTTACGAGCAGTACTTC	CSVEERDSDSYEQYF
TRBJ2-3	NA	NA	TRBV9	TGTGCCAGCAGCCGACTAACGGGAGATACGCAGTATTTT	CASSRLTGDTQYF
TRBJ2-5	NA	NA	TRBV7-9	TGTGCCAGCAGCTTATTCTCAGGGCAAGAGACCCAGTACTTC	CASSLFSGQETQYF
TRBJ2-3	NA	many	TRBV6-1	TGTGCCAGCAGTGAAGAGGGCAATCCGACAGATACGCAGTATTTT	CASSEEGNPTDTQYF
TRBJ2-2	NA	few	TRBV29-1	TGCAGCGTGGAAGGACTTGGGAGCGGGGAGCTGTTTTTT	CSVEGLGSGELFF
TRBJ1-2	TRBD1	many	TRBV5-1	TGCGCCAGCAGCGTGGACAGGGCCTATGGCTACACCTTC	CASSVDRAYGYTF
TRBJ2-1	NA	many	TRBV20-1	TGCAGTGCTGCCCCCGGGCCCAATGAGCAGTTCTTC	CSAAPGPNEQFF
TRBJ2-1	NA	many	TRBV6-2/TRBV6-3	TGTGCCAGCAGTCAGGACGGCAATGAGCAGTTCTTC	CASSQDGNEQFF
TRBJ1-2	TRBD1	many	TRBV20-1	TGCAGTGCTAGAGATGAGGACAGGGGCGGCTACACCTTC	CSARDEDRGGYTF
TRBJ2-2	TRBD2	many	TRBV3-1	TGTGCCAGCAGCCAACTAGCGGGCCTCCCGTCCGGGGAGCTGTTTTTT	CASSQLAGLPSGELFF
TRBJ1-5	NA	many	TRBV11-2	TGTGCCAGCAGTCGGGATAACAATCAGCCCCAGCATTTT	CASSRDNNQPQHF
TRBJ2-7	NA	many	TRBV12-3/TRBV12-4	TGTGCCAGCAGTTTGCCCGCCGGGAGTATGGCCTACGAGCAGTACTTC	CASSLPAGSMAYEQYF
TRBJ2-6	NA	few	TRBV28	TGTGCCAGCAGGGGGTTTTTTGGAGGGAGGGCCAACGTCCTGACTTTC	CASRGFFGGRANVLTF
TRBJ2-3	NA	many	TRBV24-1	TGTGCCACCGGAGAATTATCCATCGATACGCAGTATTTT	CATGELSIDTQYF
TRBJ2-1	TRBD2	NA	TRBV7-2	TGTGCCAGCAGCTTATTAGCGGGGGGGGGCAATGAGCAGTTCTTC	CASSLLAGGGNEQFF
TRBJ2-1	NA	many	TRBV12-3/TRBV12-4	TGTGCCAGCGGCATGTTATACAATGAGCAGTTCTTC	CASGMLYNEQFF
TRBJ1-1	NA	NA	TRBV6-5	TGTGCCAGCAGTTATTACAAATCCGAAGCTTTCTTT	CASSYYKSEAFF
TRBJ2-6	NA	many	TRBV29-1	TGCAGCGTTGAAGTTGGCGGCTCTGGGGCCAACGTCCTGACTTTC	CSVEVGGSGANVLTF
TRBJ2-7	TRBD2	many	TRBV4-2	TGTGCCAGCAGCCAAGTCGTGGGATCCCTAGCGGAATCCTACGAGCAGTACTTC	CASSQVVGSLAESYEQYF
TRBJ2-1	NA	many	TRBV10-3	TGTGCCATGCGAGATGGGGCCATGGATGAGCAGTTCTTC	CAMRDGAMDEQFF
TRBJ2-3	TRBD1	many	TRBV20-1	TGCAGTGCTAGAGATTTGGAAGCGTTTACAGGGGGGTTGGCAGATACGCAGTATTTT	CSARDLEAFTGGLADTQYF